Each of the 25 T cell receptor beta chains below was sequenced from the same sample in a study of early T cells in non-severe SARS-CoV-2 infection. TCRdb re-analysed the 5' RACE reads in MiXCR, keeping a single row per CDR3 protein. Of approximately 22,000 distinct CDR3 sequences listed, 4% to 5.5% were seen once; the top ten hold roughly a fifth. Sequencing was performed on whole blood. These receptors were collected from an adult who was a healthcare worker with PCR-confirmed SARS-CoV-2 infection or an uninfected control (not recorded which).

This clonotype was recorded many times. The CDR3 region has the DNA TGTGCCAGCTCACCCGGACTAGCGGGGGGCAATGAGCAGTTCTTC. Its protein is CASSPGLAGGNEQFF. The chain uses TRBV18 and TRBJ2-1; TRBD2 aligns across 14 bases. V was pared by 3 bases and J by 6 bases, with 1 base of the junction left unmatched. This CDR3 comprises 15 residues. Germline loops: CDR1 KGHSH, CDR2 LQKENI.

This clonotype was detected many times. This chain uses TRBV12-3 or TRBV12-4 with TRBJ2-5, with 7 nucleotides matching TRBD2. J was trimmed by 6 bases and V by 6 bases; bases with no gene match: 13. The CDR3 has 15 amino acids. CDR3: CASRGSTGGRKTQYF. CDR3 nucleotide sequence: TGTGCCAGCAGGGGATCTACGGGAGGACGAAAGACCCAGTACTTC.

This clonotype was picked up many times. This rearrangement joins TRBV19 to TRBJ2-7, with D tentatively TRBD2 (6 bases). This CDR3 spans 15 amino acids. V gave up 3 bases and J gave up 4 bases, with 16 bases separating them. CDR1 and CDR2 (germline): LNHDA, SQIVND (reference sequence). CDR3 region: CASSIGGSGEYEQYF. The CDR3 region has the DNA TGTGCCAGTAGTATCGGAGGGTCAGGAGAGTACGAGCAGTACTTC.

This clonotype was recorded at least ten times. The chain has TRBV9 and TRBJ1-6, with TRBD1 matching 9 bases. The CDR3 loop spans 15 amino acids. Germline trimming cut 3 bases from V and 7 bases from J; bases unmatched to any gene: 5. Germline V gene lookup returns CDR1 SGDLS and CDR2 YYNGEE. CDR3: CASSDGTGRNSPLHF. The DNA for the CDR3 is TGTGCCAGCAGCGACGGGACAGGGAGGAATTCACCCCTCCACTTT.

This clonotype was detected only a few times. The CDR3 sequence: CASSSGGGAGNTIYF. The CDR3 DNA is TGCGCCAGCAGCTCGGGAGGAGGGGCTGGAAACACCATATATTTT. The chain employs TRBV5-1 and TRBJ1-3; D is possibly TRBD1 (5 bases). V dropped 3 bases and J dropped 2 bases, with 12 bases sitting between them. The germline V gene has CDR1 SGHRS and CDR2 YFSETQ. The CDR3 is made up of 15 amino acids.

This clonotype is medium-sized. The rearrangement joins TRBV12-2 to TRBJ1-1; the table's TRBD1 call for D was not verified on the DNA. TRBV12-2 is a pseudogene segment. This CDR3 has 17 residues. The CDR3 DNA follows: TGTGCAAGTCGCTTGCGGGGGCCAGGGGTTGGATGTGGTGAAGCTTTCTTT. Translating gives CASRLRGPGVGCGEAFF.

This clonotype appeared many times. The rearrangement joins TRBV3-1 to TRBJ2-1; 7 bases line up with TRBD2. The J segment lost 10 bases and the V segment lost 5 bases, leaving 8 bases of the junction unmatched. Looked up from germline, CDR1 is LGHDT and CDR2 is YNNKEL (reference sequence). This CDR3 comprises 13 residues. The DNA for the CDR3 is TGTGCCAGCAGCTTGAGCGGGAATCTCGAGCAGTTCTTC. It codes for CASSLSGNLEQFF.

Concerning this clonotype itself: Given a much more abundant clone one base away, this may be a read error. V and J are TRBV27 and TRBJ2-5, with 10 bases that match TRBD2. The CDR3 runs 15 residues. With V trimmed by 2 bases and J by 5 bases, 5 bases remained unmatched. Germline lookup yields CDR1 MNHEY and CDR2 SMNVEV (reference sequence). The DNA of the CDR3 is TGTGCCAGCAGTTTACTAGCGGGAGTAACGGAGACCCAGTACTTC. Residues: CASSLLAGVTETQYF.

This chain uses TRBV4-3 with TRBJ2-1; TRBD1 aligns across 8 bases. This CDR3 comprises 15 residues. Trimming took 4 bases from V and 1 from J; bases not matched to a gene: 3. Per the germline V gene, CDR1 is LGHNA and CDR2 is YSLEER. The CDR3 DNA reads TGCGCCAGCAGCCCAAACAGGGGGTCCTACAATGAGCAGTTCTTC. The encoded protein is CASSPNRGSYNEQFF.

The genes are TRBV9 and TRBJ2-2; 11 positions match TRBD2. CDR3 length equals 15 residues. Germline CDR1 reads SGDLS; CDR2 reads YYNGEE. Trimming removed 6 bases from V and 4 bases from J; junction bases left unmatched: 5. The CDR3 sequence is CASTLGLAATGELFF. As DNA, the CDR3 is TGTGCCAGCACCCTGGGACTAGCGGCCACCGGGGAGCTGTTTTTT.

In its sample, this clonotype was seen many times. The gene calls are TRBV9 and TRBJ2-4; TRBD1 matches at 8 bases. The CDR3 runs to 18 residues. Germline V gene data show CDR1 as SGDLS and CDR2 as YYNGEE. The J segment lost 3 bases and the V segment lost 0 bases, leaving 11 bases of the junction unmatched. CDR3 bases: TGTGCCAGCAGCGTAGGGCCAGGGGGCGATTTTGTCAAAAACATTCAGTACTTC. Its translation is CASSVGPGGDFVKNIQYF.

This clonotype was observed at least ten times. The V and J genes are TRBV4-2 and TRBJ1-1; TRBD1 is a possible D gene (5 bases). The CDR3 is 15 residues long. The germline V gene has CDR1 LGHNA and CDR2 YNFKEQ. Trimming took off 1 base at V and 5 bases at J, with 14 bases between the two ends. The CDR3 bases are TGTGCCAGCAGCCAAGCCGACCGCCAGGGAACTGAAGCTTTCTTT. Protein sequence: CASSQADRQGTEAFF.

This clonotype showed up many times. The gene calls are TRBV12-3 or TRBV12-4 and TRBJ2-1; possibly TRBD2 for D (7 bases). The CDR3 runs to 13 residues. V was shortened by 5 bases and J by 12 bases, with 17 bases between the two germline ends. For the CDR3, the DNA is TGTGCCAGCAGTGGCAGGGGACTATGGTCGCAGTTCTTC. This sequence encodes CASSGRGLWSQFF.

Ten or more counts support this clonotype. CDR3 DNA: TGTGCCAGCAGTGAAGGGACAGGGGGCCGCGGGACCCAGTACTTC. Translation: CASSEGTGGRGTQYF. This chain connects TRBV2 to TRBJ2-5; 11 nucleotides agree with TRBD1. The trim removed 1 base at V and 7 bases at J, leaving 5 bases unmatched. This CDR3 is built from 15 residues. Germline lookup yields CDR1 SNHLY and CDR2 FYNNEI.

There are a few counts of this clonotype. The gene calls are TRBV12-5 and TRBJ2-7, with TRBD1 identical over 9 bases. There are 15 residues in the CDR3. CDR1 and CDR2 (germline): LGHNT, FRNRAP. V gave up 0 bases and J gave up 2 bases; unmatched junction bases: 2. The CDR3 region is CASGLVTGGAYEQYF. In DNA, the CDR3 is TGTGCTAGTGGTTTGGTAACAGGGGGCGCCTACGAGCAGTACTTC.

This clonotype was seen repeatedly, ten times or more. The chain is built from TRBV4-1 and TRBJ2-7; weak D call: TRBD2 (5 bases). The germline V gene has CDR1 MGHRA and CDR2 YSYEKL. The CDR3 sequence is 14 residues long. V dropped 0 bases and J dropped 5 bases, with 11 bases sitting between them. Here the CDR3 DNA reads TGCGCCAGCAGCCAAGAGGGGAGTAGCGACGAGCAGTACTTC. Amino acids: CASSQEGSSDEQYF.

Ten or more counts support this clonotype. This rearrangement joins TRBV7-2 to TRBJ2-7, with 8 bases lining up with TRBD1. Losses at the gene ends were 0 bases for V and 7 bases for J; bases not matched to a gene: 8. Germline assignment: CDR1 SGHTA and CDR2 FQGNSA. The CDR3 sequence is 15 residues long. The CDR3 DNA sequence: TGTGCCAGCAGCTTAGCTCGGCAGGGGGCCTGGGAGCAGTACTTC. It encodes CASSLARQGAWEQYF.

Only a few counts were recorded for this clonotype. The genes are TRBV29-1 and TRBJ2-1; D is ambiguous. V was pared by 4 bases and J by 12 bases, with 16 bases between. The CDR3 is 12 residues long. CDR1 is SQVTM, CDR2 ANQGSEA, per germline. DNA for the CDR3: TGCAGCGTTGTCTGGTCCGAGGCTGGGCAGTTCTTC. Amino acid sequence: CSVVWSEAGQFF.

By share of the sample, this clonotype is medium-sized (0.01 to 0.1%). The V call is TRBV7-9, the J call TRBJ1-1; 11 positions agree with TRBD1. The CDR3 contains 15 residues. The J segment lost 3 bases and the V segment lost 4 bases, leaving 4 bases of the junction unmatched. Looked up from germline, CDR1 is SEHNR and CDR2 is FQNEAQ (reference sequence). CDR3 residues: CASSYRDRGYTEAFF. DNA of the CDR3: TGTGCCAGCAGCTACCGGGACAGGGGGTACACTGAAGCTTTCTTT.

There are many counts of this clonotype. V gene TRBV5-6 combines with J gene TRBJ2-5; D is undetermined. Germline V gives CDR1 SGHDT, CDR2 YYEEEE. The length of the CDR3 is 14 residues. The germline V and J ends were trimmed by 1 base and 0 bases, with 7 bases remaining between them. CDR3 in amino acids: CASSLPDYQETQYF. Here the CDR3 DNA reads TGTGCCAGCAGCTTGCCGGATTACCAAGAGACCCAGTACTTC.

As for this clonotype: An end of the junction differs from the germline gene, which may be a read error. CDR3: CASSPGQSQGTQYF. CDR3 DNA: TGTGCCAGCAGCCCGGGACAGTCACAAGGGACCCAGTACTTC. The chain employs TRBV9 and TRBJ2-5, with TRBD1 identical over 7 bases. Looked up from germline, CDR1 is SGDLS and CDR2 is YYNGEE. CDR3 length: 14 amino acids.

At least ten counts were recorded for this clonotype. V and J are TRBV7-9 and TRBJ2-7, with 10 bases matching TRBD1. Germline V CDR1 and CDR2: SEHNR, FQNEAQ (reference sequence). The CDR3 totals 15 residues. Trimming took 5 bases from V and 5 from J; bases not matched to a gene: 9. CDR3 in amino acids: CASSRAGTGANEQYF. CDR3 coding DNA: TGTGCCAGCAGCCGTGCCGGGACAGGGGCCAACGAGCAGTACTTC.

V usage is TRBV19 and J usage is TRBJ2-7, with D unresolved. Trimming removed 1 base at V and 3 bases at J, with 13 bases between. The CDR3 has 15 amino acids. The V gene's germline CDR1 is LNHDA and CDR2 SQIVND (reference sequence). The CDR3 DNA follows: TGTGCCAGTAGTATAGTTGCCGCATCCCGCTACGAGCAGTACTTC. It specifies CASSIVAASRYEQYF.

This clonotype has a count of ten or more. The chain combines TRBV6-5 with TRBJ2-4; 9 nucleotides match TRBD1. This CDR3 is built from 14 residues. Germline CDR1 reads MNHEY; CDR2 reads SVGAGI. V lost 6 bases, J lost 4 bases, and 4 bases stayed unmatched. CDR3 sequence (DNA): TGTGCCAGCAGCCTACAGGGGGCGAAAAACATTCAGTACTTC. Amino acid sequence: CASSLQGAKNIQYF.

This clonotype was picked up many times. The rearrangement uses TRBV10-2 and TRBJ1-2; 7 bases fit TRBD1. The CDR3 consists of 11 residues. J lost 10 bases, V lost 4 bases, and 3 bases had no gene match. CDR1 is WSHSY and CDR2 is SAAADI in the germline V gene. CDR3 coding DNA: TGCGCCAGCAGTGGGACAGGAATCTACACCTTC. Its translation is CASSGTGIYTF.